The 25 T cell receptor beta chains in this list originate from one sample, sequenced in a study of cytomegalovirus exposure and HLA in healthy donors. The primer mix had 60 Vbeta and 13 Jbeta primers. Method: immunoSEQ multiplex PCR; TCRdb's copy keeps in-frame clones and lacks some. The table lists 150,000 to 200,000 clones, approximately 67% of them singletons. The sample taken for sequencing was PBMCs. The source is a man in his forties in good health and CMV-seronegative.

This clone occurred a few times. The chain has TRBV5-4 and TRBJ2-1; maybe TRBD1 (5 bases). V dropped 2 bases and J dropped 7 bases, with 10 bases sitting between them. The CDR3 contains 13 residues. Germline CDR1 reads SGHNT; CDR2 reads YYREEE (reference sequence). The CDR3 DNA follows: TGTGCCAGCAGCTTTGGGGCAGTGAATGAGCAGTTCTTC. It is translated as CASSFGAVNEQFF. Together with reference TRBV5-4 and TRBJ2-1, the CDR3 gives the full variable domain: ETGVTQSPTHLIKTRGQQVTLRCSSQSGHNTVSWYQQALGQGPQFIFQYYREEENGRGNFPPRFSGLQFPNYSSELNVNALELDDSALYLCASSFGAVNEQFFGPGTRLTVL.

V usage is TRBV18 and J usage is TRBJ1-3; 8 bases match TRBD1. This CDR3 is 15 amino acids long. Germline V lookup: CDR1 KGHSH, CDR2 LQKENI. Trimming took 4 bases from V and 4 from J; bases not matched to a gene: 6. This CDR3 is CASSRGQGTGNTIYF. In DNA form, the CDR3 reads TGTGCCAGCTCACGCGGACAGGGCACGGGAAACACCATATATTTT.

The CDR3 coding sequence is TGTGCCAGCAGCCAGCAGGTAGCGGGGGGGCGAGCAGATACGCAGTATTTT. Its translation: CASSQQVAGGRADTQYF. The V and J genes are TRBV4-2 and TRBJ2-3; 11 positions match TRBD2. Losses at the gene ends were 3 bases for V and 4 bases for J; bases not matched to a gene: 9. Germline CDR1 LGHNA, CDR2 YNFKEQ. This CDR3 has 17 amino acids.

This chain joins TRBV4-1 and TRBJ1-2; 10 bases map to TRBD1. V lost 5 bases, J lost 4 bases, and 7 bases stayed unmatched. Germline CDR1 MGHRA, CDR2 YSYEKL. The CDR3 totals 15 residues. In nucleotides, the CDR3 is TGCGCCAGCAGCGGCCGGGACAGGGGAACCTATGGCTACACCTTC. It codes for CASSGRDRGTYGYTF.

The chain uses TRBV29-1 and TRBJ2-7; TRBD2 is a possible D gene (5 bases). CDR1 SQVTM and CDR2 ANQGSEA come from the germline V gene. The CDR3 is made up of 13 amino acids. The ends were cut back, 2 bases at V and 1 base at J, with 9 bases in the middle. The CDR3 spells CSVEREGSYEQYF. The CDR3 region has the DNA TGCAGCGTTGAAAGAGAGGGTTCCTACGAGCAGTACTTC.

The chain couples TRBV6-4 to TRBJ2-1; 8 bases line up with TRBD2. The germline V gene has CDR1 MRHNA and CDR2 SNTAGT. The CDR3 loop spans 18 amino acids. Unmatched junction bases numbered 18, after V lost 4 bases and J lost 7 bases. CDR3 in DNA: TGTGCCAGCAGTGTGGTGGCGGGGGGCCAAATGAAGCTAAATGAGCAGTTCTTC. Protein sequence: CASSVVAGGQMKLNEQFF.

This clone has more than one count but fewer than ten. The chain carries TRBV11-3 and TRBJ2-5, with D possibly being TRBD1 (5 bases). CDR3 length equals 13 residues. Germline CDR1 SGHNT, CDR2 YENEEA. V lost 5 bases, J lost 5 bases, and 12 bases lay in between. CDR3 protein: CASSRTSGETQYF. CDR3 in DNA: TGTGCCAGCAGCAGGACATCCGGGGAGACCCAGTACTTC.

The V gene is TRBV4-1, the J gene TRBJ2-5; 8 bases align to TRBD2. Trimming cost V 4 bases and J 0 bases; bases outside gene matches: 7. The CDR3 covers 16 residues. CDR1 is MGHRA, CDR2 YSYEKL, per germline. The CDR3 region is CASSRRGSGNQETQYF. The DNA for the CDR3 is TGCGCCAGCAGCCGCCGTGGTAGCGGGAACCAAGAGACCCAGTACTTC.

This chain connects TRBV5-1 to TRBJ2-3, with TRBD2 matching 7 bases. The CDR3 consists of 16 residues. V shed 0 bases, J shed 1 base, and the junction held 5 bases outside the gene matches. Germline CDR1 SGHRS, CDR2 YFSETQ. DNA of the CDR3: TGCGCCAGCAGCTTGGGGGTAGCGGGTCGCACAGATACGCAGTATTTT. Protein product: CASSLGVAGRTDTQYF.

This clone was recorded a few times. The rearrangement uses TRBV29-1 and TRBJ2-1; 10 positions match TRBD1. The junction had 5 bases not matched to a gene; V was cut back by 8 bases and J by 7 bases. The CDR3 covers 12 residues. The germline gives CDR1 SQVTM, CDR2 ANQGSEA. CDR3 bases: TGCAGCTTGGGACAGGGGAGGAATGAGCAGTTCTTC. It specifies CSLGQGRNEQFF.

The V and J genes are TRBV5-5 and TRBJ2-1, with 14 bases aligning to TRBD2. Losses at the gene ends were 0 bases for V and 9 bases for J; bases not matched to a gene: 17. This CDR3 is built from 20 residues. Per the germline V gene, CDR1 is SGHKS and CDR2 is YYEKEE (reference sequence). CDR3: CASSLVPPRMTSGRAGEQFF. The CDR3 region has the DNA TGTGCCAGCAGCTTGGTGCCCCCCCGAATGACTAGCGGGAGGGCCGGTGAGCAGTTCTTC.

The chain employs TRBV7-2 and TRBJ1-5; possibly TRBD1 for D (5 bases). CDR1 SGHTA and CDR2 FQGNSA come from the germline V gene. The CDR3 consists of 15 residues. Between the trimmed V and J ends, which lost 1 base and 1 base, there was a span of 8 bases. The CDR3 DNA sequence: TGTGCCAGCAGCTTAGAAAAGGGGAGCAATCAGCCCCAGCATTTT. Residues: CASSLEKGSNQPQHF.

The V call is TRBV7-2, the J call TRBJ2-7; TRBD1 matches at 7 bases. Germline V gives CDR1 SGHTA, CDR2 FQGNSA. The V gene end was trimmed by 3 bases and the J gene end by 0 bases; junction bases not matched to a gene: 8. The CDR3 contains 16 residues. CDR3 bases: TGTGCCAGCAGCTTTTTTGGGGACAGCAGCTCCTACGAGCAGTACTTC. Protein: CASSFFGDSSSYEQYF.

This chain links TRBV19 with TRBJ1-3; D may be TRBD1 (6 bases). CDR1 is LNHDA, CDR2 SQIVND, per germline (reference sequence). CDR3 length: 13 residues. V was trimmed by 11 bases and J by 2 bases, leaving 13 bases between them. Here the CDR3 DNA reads TGTGCCGTGGACCCAGGGGCTGGAAACACCATATATTTT. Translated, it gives CAVDPGAGNTIYF.

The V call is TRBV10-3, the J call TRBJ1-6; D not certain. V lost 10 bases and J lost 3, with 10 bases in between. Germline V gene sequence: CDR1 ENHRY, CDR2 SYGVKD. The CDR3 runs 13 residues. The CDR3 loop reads CASLQFYNSPLHF. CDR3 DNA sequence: TGTGCCAGCCTACAGTTCTATAATTCACCCCTCCACTTT.

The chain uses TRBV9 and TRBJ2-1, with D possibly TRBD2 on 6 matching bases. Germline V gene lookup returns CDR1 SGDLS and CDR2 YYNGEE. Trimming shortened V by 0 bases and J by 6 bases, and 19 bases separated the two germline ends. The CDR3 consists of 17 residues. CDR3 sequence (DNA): TGTGCCAGCAGCGTAGAGGTCTTCGGGGGAAGTCTCAATGAGCAGTTCTTC. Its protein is CASSVEVFGGSLNEQFF.

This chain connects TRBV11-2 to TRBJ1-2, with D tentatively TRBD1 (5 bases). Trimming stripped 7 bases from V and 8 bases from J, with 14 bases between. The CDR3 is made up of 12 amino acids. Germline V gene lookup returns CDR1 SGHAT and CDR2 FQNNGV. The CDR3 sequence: CASTLPGSGYTF. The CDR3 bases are TGTGCCAGCACCTTGCCAGGGTCCGGCTACACCTTC.

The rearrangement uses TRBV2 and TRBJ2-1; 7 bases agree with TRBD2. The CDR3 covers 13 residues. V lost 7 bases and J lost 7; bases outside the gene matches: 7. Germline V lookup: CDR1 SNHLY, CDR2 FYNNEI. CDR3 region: CASTGTTGNEQFF. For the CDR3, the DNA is TGTGCCAGCACCGGGACTACCGGAAATGAGCAGTTCTTC.

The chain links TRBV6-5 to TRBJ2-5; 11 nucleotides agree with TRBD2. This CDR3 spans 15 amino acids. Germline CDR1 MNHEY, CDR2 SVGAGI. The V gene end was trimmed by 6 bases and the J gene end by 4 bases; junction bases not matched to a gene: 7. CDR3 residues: CASRTSGSFPETQYF. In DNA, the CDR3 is TGTGCCAGCAGAACTAGCGGGAGCTTTCCAGAGACCCAGTACTTC.

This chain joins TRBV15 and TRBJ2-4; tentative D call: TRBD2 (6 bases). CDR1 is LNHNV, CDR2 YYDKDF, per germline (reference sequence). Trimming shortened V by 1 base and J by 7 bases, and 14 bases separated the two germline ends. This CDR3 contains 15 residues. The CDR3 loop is CATSRGEGGSNIQYF. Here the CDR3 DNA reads TGTGCCACCAGCAGAGGCGAGGGAGGTAGTAACATTCAGTACTTC.

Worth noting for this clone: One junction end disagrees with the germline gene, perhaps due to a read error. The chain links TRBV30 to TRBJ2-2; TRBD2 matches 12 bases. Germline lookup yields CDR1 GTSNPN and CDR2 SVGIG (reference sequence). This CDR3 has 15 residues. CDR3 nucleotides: TGTGCCTTTTCTAGCGGGAGGGCCTGGGCCGGGGAGCTGGTTTTT. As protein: CAFSSGRAWAGELVF.

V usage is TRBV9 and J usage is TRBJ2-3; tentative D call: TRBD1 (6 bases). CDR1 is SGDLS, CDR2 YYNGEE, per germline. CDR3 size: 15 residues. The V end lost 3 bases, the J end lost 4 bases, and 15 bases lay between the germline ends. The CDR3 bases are TGTGCCAGCAGCGGGCAGGGGAGTTTCTCAGATACGCAGTATTTT. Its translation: CASSGQGSFSDTQYF.

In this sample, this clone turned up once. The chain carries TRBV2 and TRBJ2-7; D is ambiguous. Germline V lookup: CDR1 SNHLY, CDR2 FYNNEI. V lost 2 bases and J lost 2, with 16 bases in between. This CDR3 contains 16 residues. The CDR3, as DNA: TGTGCCAGCAGTGAAACCGTGACAAGGCCCCCCTACGAGCAGTACTTC. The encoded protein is CASSETVTRPPYEQYF.

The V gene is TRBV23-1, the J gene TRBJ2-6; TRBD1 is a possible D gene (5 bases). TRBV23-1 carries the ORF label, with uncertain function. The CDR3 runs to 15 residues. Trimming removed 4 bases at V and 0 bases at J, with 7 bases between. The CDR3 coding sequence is TGCGCCAGCAGTCCGACAGACTCTGGGGCCAACGTCCTGACTTTC. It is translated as CASSPTDSGANVLTF.

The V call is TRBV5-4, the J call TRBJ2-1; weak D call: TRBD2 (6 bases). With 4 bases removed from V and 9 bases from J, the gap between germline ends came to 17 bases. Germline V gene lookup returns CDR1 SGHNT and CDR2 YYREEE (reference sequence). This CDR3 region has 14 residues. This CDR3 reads CASSPQGGVGEQFF. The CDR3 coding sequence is TGTGCCAGCAGCCCGCAAGGAGGGGTTGGTGAGCAGTTCTTC.